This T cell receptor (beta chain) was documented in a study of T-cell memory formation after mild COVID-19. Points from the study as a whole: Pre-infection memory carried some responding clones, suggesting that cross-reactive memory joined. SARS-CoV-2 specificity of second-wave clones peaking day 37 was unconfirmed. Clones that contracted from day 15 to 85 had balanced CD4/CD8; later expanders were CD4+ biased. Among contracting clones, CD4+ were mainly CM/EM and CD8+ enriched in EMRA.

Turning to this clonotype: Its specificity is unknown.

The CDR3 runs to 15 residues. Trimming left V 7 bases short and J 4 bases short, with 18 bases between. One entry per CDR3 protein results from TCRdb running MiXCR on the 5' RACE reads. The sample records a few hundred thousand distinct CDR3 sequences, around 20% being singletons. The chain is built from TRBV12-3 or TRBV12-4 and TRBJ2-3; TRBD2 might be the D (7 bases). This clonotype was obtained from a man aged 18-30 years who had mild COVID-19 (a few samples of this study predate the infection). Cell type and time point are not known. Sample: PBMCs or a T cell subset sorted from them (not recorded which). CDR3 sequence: CASTRARGASDTQYF. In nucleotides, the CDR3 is TGTGCCAGCACTCGGGCACGGGGGGCCTCAGATACGCAGTATTTT.